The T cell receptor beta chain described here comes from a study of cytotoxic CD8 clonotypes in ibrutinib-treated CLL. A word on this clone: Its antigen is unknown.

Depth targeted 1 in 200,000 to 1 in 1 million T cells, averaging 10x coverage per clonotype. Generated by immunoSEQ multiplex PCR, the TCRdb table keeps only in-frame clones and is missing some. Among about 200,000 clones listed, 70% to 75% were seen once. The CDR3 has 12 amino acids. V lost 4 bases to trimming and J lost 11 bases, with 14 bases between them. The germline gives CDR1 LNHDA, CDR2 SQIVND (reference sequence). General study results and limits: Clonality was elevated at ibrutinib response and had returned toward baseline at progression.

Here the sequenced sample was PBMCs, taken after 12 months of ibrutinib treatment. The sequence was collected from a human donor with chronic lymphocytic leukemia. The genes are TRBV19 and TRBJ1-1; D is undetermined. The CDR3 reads CASSTLGASAFF. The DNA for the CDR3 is TGTGCCAGTAGTACTTTGGGCGCGTCTGCTTTCTTT. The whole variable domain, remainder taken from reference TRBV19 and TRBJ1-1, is DGGITQSPKYLFRKEGQNVTLSCEQNLNHDAMYWYRQDPGQGLRLIYYSQIVNDFQKGDIAEGYSVSREKKESFPLTVTSAQKNPTAFYLCASSTLGASAFFGQGTRLTVV.